This T cell receptor beta chain originates from a study of T cells in Graves' hyperthyroidism and ophthalmopathy (dated by TCRdb to about 2019). A note on the overall study: TCR V-J signatures able to tell the groups apart were searched for in a discovery cohort of approximately 95 patients, of whom more than 40 had Graves' ophthalmopathy and roughly 58 had stable Graves' hyperthyroidism. Following sampling, methimazole starting at 30 mg daily was given to hyperthyroidism patients, and high-dose intravenous methylprednisolone was given to ophthalmopathy patients. The paper describes TCR Vbeta CDR3 sequencing of fewer than 150 peripheral blood samples, made up of roughly 45 ophthalmopathy patients, 70 to 75 hyperthyroidism patients and roughly 17 progressor patients. In six Graves' hyperthyroidism patients, the study also compared T-cell repertoires from thyroid tissue with T-cell repertoires from blood. The approximately 100 discovery patients were randomly divided into training and test sets at a 7:3 ratio. Whether ophthalmopathy could be predicted prospectively was tested in an independent validation cohort made up of 18 to 20 hyperthyroidism patients plus 17 patients who later progressed to ophthalmopathy.

Here is what the overall study found, with its caveats: Most expanded thyroid clonotypes (frequency above 0.001) were also detected in blood, a finding suggesting that blood repertoires may reflect thyroid immune responses. Sample size was not statistically predetermined, and investigators were not blinded to group allocation. In validation, the model predicted progression to ophthalmopathy with over 65% sensitivity and 72% to 75% specificity, a median of about 6.7 months before onset. A 13 V-J signature model separated ophthalmopathy from stable hyperthyroidism, with roughly 88% sensitivity and just under 84% specificity in cross-validation and 80%/75% in testing.

Graves' hyperthyroidism was defined as stable when no progression to ophthalmopathy occurred over 18 months of follow-up. Hyperthyroidism patients were aged 18 to 65 years and newly diagnosed, with disease duration of less than 2 months. Any patient with an uncontrolled infection, another autoimmune disease, pregnancy or lactation was excluded. Diagnoses relied on clinical symptoms, serum thyroxine and TRAb, thyroid ultrasound and orbital computed tomography. Trizol reagent was used to extract total RNA, and RNA quality was then checked on an Agilent 2100 Bioanalyzer. The CDR3 measures 14 amino acids from cysteine to phenylalanine. The only DNA kept is the CDR3, 42 bases in frame from the first base. A distance of 15 bases separates the germline ends of V and J, which lose 5 bases and 5 bases respectively. Taken from the germline V gene (reference sequence), the CDR1 and CDR2 loops are MNHEY and SMNVEV.

Amplification of TCR beta CDR3 regions was carried out from RNA transcripts. A first-round RT-PCR of the TCR CDR3 used the HTBI primer set with the Qiagen OneStep RT-PCR kit. A second multiplex PCR round built the libraries, followed by size selection and purification. Libraries were sequenced paired-end with 100 bp reads on an Illumina HiSeq2000. As for the original processing: SOAPnuke was used to process the raw data, throwing out any read that contained adapters or uncalled bases, had a mean Phred below 15, or lacked an exact constant-primer or identifier match. COPE v1.2.5 was used to merge high-quality paired reads, and clonotypes were defined as unique nucleotide sequences. MiTCR v1.1 was used to align clonotypes to the IMGT TRBV, TRBD and TRBJ reference segments. The analysis was restricted to V-J combinations with a frequency above 0.0001, which together covered just over 99% of the repertoires. The TCS score was defined as the ratio of F50 (clonal expansion) to E x V (chaos), calculated using BLOSUM62-based TCRdist between CDR3 peptides within each V-J. Welch's t-statistics and random forest reduced several hundred V-J features to roughly 13, which were used in a naive Bayes classifier (R e1071). The Morisita-Horn index was used to measure how similar the thyroid and blood repertoires were. TCRdb reran the public reads through fastp at Q25 and MiXCR, keeping productive beta chains. Rows matching on CDR3 protein sequence are summarized as one entry with the most common DNA and genes. The V and J calls and clone size come from TCRdb's table, not from the authors' own analysis. A total of about 610,000 distinct CDR3 sequences appear in this sample, approximately 44% of them only once. The ten largest clonotypes hold around 8% of the sample.

This clonotype was observed at least ten times. Which antigen it targets is not known. Base qualities were left out, and no much larger clone turns up one base away. The chain is assembled from TRBV27 and TRBJ1-2; no D gene call is confident. The specimen was peripheral blood or thyroid tissue (not recorded which). The sequence was obtained from a young woman with Graves' hyperthyroidism. The nucleotides read TGTGCCAGCAGTAACGCGGGCCGAAGGTATGGCTACACCTTC. This encodes CASSNAGRRYGYTF.